Listed below are T cell receptor beta chains from one sample, sequenced in a study of human T cells and chemical hapten exposure. TCRdb processed the RACE reads anew with MiXCR; each CDR3 protein has one entry. The sample shows some 300,000 distinct CDR3 sequences, around 5.5% of them seen only once. This material consisted of whole blood, taken in connection with sensitization to the hapten diphenylcyclopropenone (DPC). These receptors came from a woman between 18 and 30 years old with alopecia areata. Some clones in this sample may be carry-over from other donors' samples. Each CDR3 is given with its conserved first and last residue. D genes are given only for firm matches. Only part of the rows carry a size: once, few, many, or a class if the clone is expanded.

d_gene,v_gene,j_gene,abundance,CDR3aa,CDR3nt
TRBD1,TRBV19,TRBJ1-5,-,CASSKTPGQYYQPQHF,TGTGCCAGTAGCAAAACACCGGGACAGTACTATCAGCCCCAGCATTTT
-,TRBV5-1,TRBJ2-7,few,CASSLEQGVLEYF,TGCGCCAGCAGCTTGGAACAGGGAGTATTGGAGTACTTC
-,TRBV29-1,TRBJ1-2,-,CSVAREKNGYTF,TGCAGCGTTGCCAGGGAGAAGAATGGCTACACCTTC
TRBD1,TRBV7-6,TRBJ2-1,many,CASSSRTGGYYNEQFF,TGTGCCAGCAGCTCCCGCACAGGGGGCTATTACAATGAGCAGTTCTTC
TRBD1,TRBV27,TRBJ1-1,-,CASREYRGRTEAFF,TGTGCCAGCAGAGAATACAGGGGTCGGACTGAAGCTTTCTTT
-,TRBV11-2,TRBJ1-1,-,CASGLGQIYEAFF,TGTGCCAGCGGACTCGGACAGATTTATGAAGCTTTCTTT
-,TRBV5-1,TRBJ1-2,few,CATRAGDPIYGYTF,TGCGCCACTCGGGCAGGGGATCCGATCTATGGCTACACCTTC
-,TRBV2,TRBJ1-2,few,CASTADRGGSGYTF,TGTGCCAGCACCGCCGATAGGGGCGGCTCTGGCTACACCTTC
-,TRBV9,TRBJ2-1,many,CASSQTFNEQFF,TGTGCCAGCAGCCAGACATTCAATGAGCAGTTCTTC
TRBD1,TRBV2,TRBJ1-5,few,CASRLTGYGNQPQHF,TGTGCCAGCAGACTGACAGGGTATGGCAATCAGCCCCAGCATTTT
-,TRBV29-1,TRBJ2-5,many,CSVERETQYF,TGCAGCGTTGAAAGAGAGACCCAGTACTTC
-,TRBV3-1,TRBJ1-1,many,CASSQGTFYTLMNTEAFF,TGTGCCAGCAGCCAAGGGACATTCTATACGCTCATGAACACTGAAGCTTTCTTT
-,TRBV20-1,TRBJ2-7,many,CSAYRTAPYEQYF,TGCAGTGCTTACCGGACGGCACCCTACGAGCAGTACTTC
-,TRBV7-7,TRBJ1-2,-,CASSLDKDISSNYGYTF,TGTGCTAGCAGCCTTGACAAGGACATCTCCTCTAACTATGGCTACACCTTC
-,TRBV29-1,TRBJ2-1,many,CSVEGLHLNEQFF,TGCAGCGTTGAAGGACTCCATCTTAATGAGCAGTTCTTC
-,TRBV4-1,TRBJ1-5,many,CASSQVTDSNQPQHF,TGCGCCAGCAGCCAAGTCACAGATAGCAATCAGCCCCAGCATTTT
-,TRBV5-1,TRBJ2-1,-,CASSFGRVNNEQFF,TGCGCCAGCAGCTTCGGACGCGTTAACAATGAGCAGTTCTTC
TRBD1,TRBV5-1,TRBJ1-1,many,CASRSGQGMNTEAFF,TGCGCCAGCAGGTCCGGACAGGGGATGAACACTGAAGCTTTCTTT